Included here is one T cell receptor (beta chain) sequence, with context. Antigen unknown. The sample is drawn from a study of OX40 agonist ivuxolimab in advanced cancers. Study-wide background: In this trial design, patients received ivuxolimab intravenously at 0.01 to 10 mg/kg every 2 weeks.

Profiled with immunoSEQ multiplex PCR; TCRdb holds only in-frame clones, not every one. This table holds some 35,000 clones, 80% to 90% found once. Patients were ruled out by autoimmune disease history or systemic immunosuppression. Whole-study findings and limits: CD8+ T cells (on average) carried more expanded clones than CD4+ T cells.

Deletions cut 3 bases from V and 8 bases from J, with 17 bases between. CDR3 size: 15 residues. Germline values: CDR1 WNHNN, CDR2 SYGVQD (reference sequence). This receptor was identified in an adult with an advanced solid tumor such as melanoma, head and neck, liver or kidney cancer. The chain employs TRBV10-1 and TRBJ2-1, with a tentative D call TRBD1 (5 bases). The sample in question was CD4+ or CD8+ T cells sorted from blood, obtained in a trial of the OX40 agonist ivuxolimab. The CDR3 DNA is TGCGCCAGCAGTGATGGGGCGCCCCATGGGGATGAGCAGTTCTTC. Its translation is CASSDGAPHGDEQFF.